One TCR beta chain is described in this entry. These data originate in a study of graft-versus-host responses after intestinal transplantation. Study-wide background: Every recipient underwent anti-thymocyte globulin induction, then tacrolimus and steroids for approximately 3 years.

Using immunoSEQ multiplex PCR, the repertoire was profiled, and TCRdb retains in-frame clones only, with some absent. Among roughly 40,000 clones listed, over 85% were seen once. Germline V gene lookup returns CDR1 MNHEY and CDR2 SMNVEV (reference sequence). CDR3 length equals 14 residues. V lost 10 bases, J lost 6 bases, and 5 bases stayed unmatched. V usage is TRBV27 and J usage is TRBJ2-2; 13 nucleotides agree with TRBD2. The origin of this receptor is a human patient who received an intestinal transplant, so some T cells may come from the graft donor. The starting material was PBMCs, obtained just under 270 days after transplant. The CDR3, as DNA: TGTGCCACCGGACTAGCGGGGGATGCCGGGGAGCTGTTTTTT. It specifies CATGLAGDAGELFF.